The 18 T cell receptor beta chains reported below all come from one sample, sequenced in a study of blood T cell repertoires in COVID-19. The table came from immunoSEQ multiplex PCR; TCRdb's copy has only in-frame clones and leaves some out. The table has 50,000 to 70,000 clones, about 76% seen once; the top ten hold about 20%. The specimen sequenced was peripheral blood. The receptor source for this set is a man in his fifties with active or convalescent COVID-19.

The chain links TRBV7-8 to TRBJ1-3; no clear D gene. Trimming stripped 4 bases from V and 5 bases from J, with 12 bases between. Germline CDR1 SGHVS, CDR2 FQNEAQ. The CDR3 has 14 residues. CDR3 bases: TGTGCCAGCAGCTCCGGAGAAATTAGAAACACCATATATTTT. Translating gives CASSSGEIRNTIYF. Complete variable domain (other parts from reference TRBV7-8 and TRBJ1-3): GAGVSQSPRYKVAKRGQDVALRCDPISGHVSLFWYQQALGQGPEFLTYFQNEAQLDKSGLPSDRFFAERPEGSVSTLKIQRTQQEDSAVYLCASSSGEIRNTIYFGEGSWLTVV.

This rearrangement joins TRBV30 to TRBJ2-1, with 8 bases lining up with TRBD2. Germline CDR1 reads GTSNPN; CDR2 reads SVGIG (reference sequence). This CDR3 comprises 11 residues. V dropped 3 bases and J dropped 13; count of bases not matched to a gene: 5. CDR3 sequence: CAWSLREGQFF. The DNA for the CDR3 is TGTGCCTGGAGCCTACGGGAGGGCCAGTTCTTC.

The chain recombines TRBV5-1 with TRBJ2-7; D perhaps matches TRBD2 (6 bases). CDR1 and CDR2 (germline): SGHRS, YFSETQ. This CDR3 is 13 amino acids long. Trimming took 2 bases from V and 6 from J, leaving 12 bases between them. Here the CDR3 DNA reads TGCGCCAGCAGCTTTAGCGGTTCGGGCGAGCAGTACTTC. It is translated as CASSFSGSGEQYF.

This chain joins TRBV3-1 (or the pseudogene TRBV3-2) and TRBJ2-1; D remains unclear. The V end lost 1 base, the J end lost 0 bases, and 7 bases lay between the germline ends. Germline loops: CDR1 LGHDT, CDR2 YNNKEL (reference sequence). The CDR3 loop spans 15 amino acids. The CDR3 region has the DNA TGTGCCAGCAGCCAAGTGGCCGACTCCTACAATGAGCAGTTCTTC. Its protein is CASSQVADSYNEQFF.

This clone was seen a handful of times. This chain links TRBV10-2 with TRBJ2-2, with 7 bases lining up with TRBD2. Trimming took 8 bases from V and 2 from J; bases not matched to a gene: 5. Germline CDR1 WSHSY, CDR2 SAAADI. This CDR3 has 14 amino acids. Here the CDR3 reads CASGEGVNTGELFF. The CDR3 DNA follows: TGCGCCAGCGGGGAGGGAGTAAACACCGGGGAGCTGTTTTTT.

The V gene is TRBV29-1, the J gene TRBJ1-1; TRBD1 is a possible D gene (5 bases). The CDR3 spans 12 residues. The V end was cut by 4 bases, the J end by 3 bases, with 9 bases between. Germline V gene lookup returns CDR1 SQVTM and CDR2 ANQGSEA. DNA for the CDR3: TGCAGCGTTGTTGGGGCTGACACTGAAGCTTTCTTT. Its translation is CSVVGADTEAFF.

Worth noting for this clone: Other DNA sequences in the sample encode the same CDR3. J is TRBJ1-2 and V is TRBV19; no clear D. CDR1 is LNHDA, CDR2 SQIVND, per germline (reference sequence). The CDR3 totals 12 residues. V was pared by 5 bases and J by 7 bases, with 11 bases between. CDR3 amino acids: CASSYREGGYTF. The CDR3 DNA reads as TGTGCCAGTAGTTACCGGGAAGGTGGCTACACCTTC.

The chain combines TRBV7-2 with TRBJ2-7; 7 nucleotides agree with TRBD2. Germline V gene data show CDR1 as SGHTA and CDR2 as FQGNSA. This CDR3 has 15 residues. With V trimmed by 1 base and J by 2 bases, 5 bases remained unmatched. In nucleotides, the CDR3 is TGTGCCAGCAGCTTAGTTGCTCGGGAGGCCTACGAGCAGTACTTC. This encodes CASSLVAREAYEQYF.

Only a few counts were recorded for this clone. The chain links TRBV12-3 or TRBV12-4 to TRBJ1-2, with a weak D call TRBD1 (6 bases). The V end was cut by 3 bases, the J end by 8 bases, with 10 bases between. CDR3 size: 12 residues. This chain's CDR3 is CASSFAGDGYTF. The DNA for the CDR3 is TGTGCCAGCAGTTTCGCAGGGGACGGCTACACCTTC.

The count of this clone is one. This rearrangement joins TRBV5-1 to TRBJ2-3; 8 bases map to TRBD1. CDR1 and CDR2 (germline): SGHRS, YFSETQ. Trimming at V came to 0 bases and at J to 1 base, leaving 1 base not matched to a gene. CDR3 length equals 15 residues. CDR3 bases: TGCGCCAGCAGCTTGGCGGACAGGGGCACAGATACGCAGTATTTT. Translated, it gives CASSLADRGTDTQYF. Complete variable domain (other parts from reference TRBV5-1 and TRBJ2-3): KAGVTQTPRYLIKTRGQQVTLSCSPISGHRSVSWYQQTPGQGLQFLFEYFSETQRNKGNFPGRFSGRQFSNSRSEMNVSTLELGDSALYLCASSLADRGTDTQYFGPGTRLTVL.

The chain joins TRBV4-1 to TRBJ1-5; D perhaps matches TRBD1 (6 bases). CDR1 MGHRA and CDR2 YSYEKL come from the germline V gene. Trimming pared 4 bases from V and 6 bases from J, leaving 16 bases between. CDR3 length equals 15 residues. CDR3 in amino acids: CASSLSGGEGQPQHF. The CDR3 nucleotides read TGCGCCAGCAGCCTTTCTGGGGGCGAGGGTCAGCCCCAGCATTTT.

The chain joins TRBV5-4 to TRBJ2-7; 10 bases agree with TRBD2. Germline CDR1 SGHNT, CDR2 YYREEE (reference sequence). This CDR3 comprises 16 residues. V shed 3 bases and J 3 bases; nucleotides not matched to a gene: 9. As DNA, the CDR3 is TGTGCCAGCAGCTCGGGGGGACTAGCGAACTTCTACGAGCAGTACTTC. Residues: CASSSGGLANFYEQYF. Using reference TRBV5-4 and TRBJ2-7 for the parts outside the CDR3, the full variable domain is ETGVTQSPTHLIKTRGQQVTLRCSSQSGHNTVSWYQQALGQGPQFIFQYYREEENGRGNFPPRFSGLQFPNYSSELNVNALELDDSALYLCASSSGGLANFYEQYFGPGTRLTVT.

The CDR3 sequence is CASRGSISYNEQFF. CDR3 sequence (DNA): TGTGCCAGTAGGGGATCGATCTCCTACAATGAGCAGTTCTTC. V and J are TRBV11-2 and TRBJ2-1; TRBD1 is a possible D gene (5 bases). The length of the CDR3 is 14 residues. V was trimmed by 9 bases and J by 0 bases, leaving 12 bases between them. CDR1 is SGHAT, CDR2 FQNNGV, per germline.

The V call is TRBV19, the J call TRBJ1-1; D not resolved. Per germline, CDR1 LNHDA and CDR2 SQIVND (reference sequence). The V end lost 7 bases, the J end lost 0 bases, and 15 bases lay between the germline ends. This CDR3 is 15 amino acids long. In DNA form, the CDR3 reads TGTGCCAGTAATGGTCAAAACTTTATGAACACTGAAGCTTTCTTT. This gives the protein CASNGQNFMNTEAFF.

This chain uses TRBV2 with TRBJ1-2, with TRBD1 identical over 8 bases. Germline CDR1 reads SNHLY; CDR2 reads FYNNEI. V was clipped by 0 bases and J by 7 bases; unmatched bases: 4. There are 14 residues in the CDR3. For the CDR3, the DNA is TGTGCCAGCAGTGAAGCCCAGGGGGCGCGTGGCTACACCTTC. Translating gives CASSEAQGARGYTF.

The chain links TRBV7-2 to TRBJ1-2; the D gene is possibly TRBD1 (6 bases). This CDR3 has 12 amino acids. V gave up 3 bases and J gave up 5 bases, with 7 bases separating them. The germline CDR1 and CDR2 sequences are SGHTA and FQGNSA. CDR3 sequence reads: CASSLDRYGYTF. CDR3 DNA: TGTGCCAGCAGCTTGGACAGATATGGCTACACCTTC.

This chain links TRBV28 with TRBJ2-1, with D unclear. There are 14 residues in the CDR3. CDR1 is MDHEN and CDR2 is SYDVKM in the germline V gene. Between the trimmed V and J ends, which lost 5 bases and 4 bases, there was a span of 12 bases. The CDR3, as DNA: TGTGCCAGCAGTCAAGTCCCACTTTACAATGAGCAGTTCTTC. This translates into CASSQVPLYNEQFF.

The rearrangement links TRBV7-2 to TRBJ2-7; D perhaps matches TRBD2 (6 bases). Trimming shortened V by 5 bases and J by 0 bases, and 17 bases separated the two germline ends. This CDR3 comprises 16 residues. CDR1 SGHTA and CDR2 FQGNSA come from the germline V gene. The CDR3 DNA reads TGTGCCAGCAGCATCTCCGGGACTGCCGACTCCTACGAGCAGTACTTC. Translated, it gives CASSISGTADSYEQYF.